A single T cell receptor (beta chain) is shown here with its context. What antigen it recognizes has not been identified. No per-base quality is available; no much larger clone lies one base away. This specimen comes from a study of T cell changes during pregnancy in multiple sclerosis (dated by TCRdb to between 2018 and 2021). Regarding the complete study: Changes in the T cell repertoire over the course of pregnancy were examined in this study in women with multiple sclerosis.

V loses 0 bases of germline sequence and J loses 0 bases, and the interval between the two ends is 12 bases. The CDR3 covers 16 residues, taking in both the cysteine and the phenylalanine. Here the CDR3 DNA is all that survives: 48 bases in frame from base 1. As encoded in the germline V gene, CDR1 is SGHRS while CDR2 is YFSETQ. The library was prepared using the immunoSEQ multiplex PCR assay. TCRdb obtained this table from immuneACCESS and retained in-frame rearrangements with V and J assigned. These tables miss some clones; where compared with another copy, unresolved V genes account for less than half of the shortfall, and the remainder is unexplained. For this sample there are roughly 70,000 clones; about nine tenths appear just once. The ten largest clones add up to around 1.6% of the sample.

The sequence derives from a female donor with multiple sclerosis, enrolled in a pregnancy study. This material consisted of peripheral blood, taken in the third trimester of pregnancy. The sequence is built from TRBV5-1 and TRBJ1-1; TRBD1 could be the D gene, as 6 bases match. The DNA sequence is TGCGCCAGCAGCTTGGTGGAAGCAGGGGTGAACACTGAAGCTTTCTTT. It encodes CASSLVEAGVNTEAFF.